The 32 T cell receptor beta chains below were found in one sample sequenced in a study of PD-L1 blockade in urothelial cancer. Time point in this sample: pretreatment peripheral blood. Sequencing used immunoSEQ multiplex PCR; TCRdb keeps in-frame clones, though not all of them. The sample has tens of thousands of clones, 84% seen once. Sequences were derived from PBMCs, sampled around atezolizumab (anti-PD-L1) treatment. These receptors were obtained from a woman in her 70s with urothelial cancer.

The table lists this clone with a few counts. CDR3 region: CASSGTGRGNTIYF. DNA for the CDR3: TGTGCCAGCAGTGGGACAGGACGGGGAAACACCATATATTTT. The gene calls are TRBV25-1 and TRBJ1-3, with 7 bases identical to TRBD1. Germline V gives CDR1 MGHDK, CDR2 SYGVNS. This CDR3 has 14 residues. V shed 4 bases, J shed 4 bases, and the junction held 4 bases outside the gene matches. Full variable domain (missing parts from reference TRBV25-1 and TRBJ1-3): EADIYQTPRYLVIGTGKKITLECSQTMGHDKMYWYQQDPGMELHLIHYSYGVNSTEKGDLSSESTVSRIRTEHFPLTLESARPSHTSQYLCASSGTGRGNTIYFGEGSWLTVV.

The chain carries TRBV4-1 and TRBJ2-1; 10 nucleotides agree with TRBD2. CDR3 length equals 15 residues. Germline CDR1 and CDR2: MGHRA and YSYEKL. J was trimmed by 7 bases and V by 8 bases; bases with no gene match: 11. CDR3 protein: CASSLLLAGVNEQFF. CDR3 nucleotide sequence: TGCGCCAGCTCCCTTTTGCTAGCGGGAGTGAATGAGCAGTTCTTC.

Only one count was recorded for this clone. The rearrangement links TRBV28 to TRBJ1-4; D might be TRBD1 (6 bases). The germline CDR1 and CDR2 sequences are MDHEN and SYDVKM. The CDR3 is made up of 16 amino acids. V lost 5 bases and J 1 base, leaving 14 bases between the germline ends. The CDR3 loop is CASSTTDRLTNEKLFF. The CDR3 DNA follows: TGTGCCAGCAGTACCACCGACAGGCTAACTAATGAAAAACTGTTTTTT.

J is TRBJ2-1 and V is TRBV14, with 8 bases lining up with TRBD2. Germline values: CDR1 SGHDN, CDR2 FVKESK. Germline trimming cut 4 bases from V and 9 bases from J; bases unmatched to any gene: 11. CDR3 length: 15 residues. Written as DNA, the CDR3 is TGTGCCAGCAGCCTAGGACTAGTCGGGACTAGTGAGCAGTTCTTC. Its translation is CASSLGLVGTSEQFF.

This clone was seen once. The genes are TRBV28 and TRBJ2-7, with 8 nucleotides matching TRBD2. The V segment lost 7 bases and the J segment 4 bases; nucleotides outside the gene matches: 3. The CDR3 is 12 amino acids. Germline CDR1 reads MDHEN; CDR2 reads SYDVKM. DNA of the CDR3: TGTGCCAGCACCGGGACTAGGTACGAGCAGTACTTC. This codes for CASTGTRYEQYF.

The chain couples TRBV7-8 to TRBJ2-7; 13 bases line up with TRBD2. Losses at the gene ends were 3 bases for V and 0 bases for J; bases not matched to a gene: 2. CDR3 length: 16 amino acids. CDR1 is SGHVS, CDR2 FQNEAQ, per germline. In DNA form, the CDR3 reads TGTGCCAGCAGCTTCCGGACTAGCGGGAGCTCCTACGAGCAGTACTTC. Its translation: CASSFRTSGSSYEQYF. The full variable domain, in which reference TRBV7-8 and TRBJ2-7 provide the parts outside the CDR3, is GAGVSQSPRYKVAKRGQDVALRCDPISGHVSLFWYQQALGQGPEFLTYFQNEAQLDKSGLPSDRFFAERPEGSVSTLKIQRTQQEDSAVYLCASSFRTSGSSYEQYFGPGTRLTVT.

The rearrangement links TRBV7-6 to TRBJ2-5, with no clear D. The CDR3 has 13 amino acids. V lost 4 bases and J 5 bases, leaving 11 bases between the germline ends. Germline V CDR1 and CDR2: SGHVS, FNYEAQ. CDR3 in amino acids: CASSYLEVETQYF. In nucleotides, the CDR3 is TGTGCCAGCAGCTATCTCGAGGTGGAGACCCAGTACTTC. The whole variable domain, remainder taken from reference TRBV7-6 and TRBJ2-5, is GAGVSQSPRYKVTKRGQDVALRCDPISGHVSLYWYRQALGQGPEFLTYFNYEAQQDKSGLPNDRFSAERPEGSISTLTIQRTEQRDSAMYRCASSYLEVETQYFGPGTRLLVL.

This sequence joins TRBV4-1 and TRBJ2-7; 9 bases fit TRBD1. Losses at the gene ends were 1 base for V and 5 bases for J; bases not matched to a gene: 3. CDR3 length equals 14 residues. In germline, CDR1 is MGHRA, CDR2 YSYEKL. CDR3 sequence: CASSQGDRENEQYF. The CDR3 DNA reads TGCGCCAGCAGCCAAGGGGACAGGGAAAACGAGCAGTACTTC.

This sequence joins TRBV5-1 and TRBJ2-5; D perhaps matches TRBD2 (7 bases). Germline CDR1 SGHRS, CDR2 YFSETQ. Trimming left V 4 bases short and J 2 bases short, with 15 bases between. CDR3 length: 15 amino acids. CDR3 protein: CASSRGAPLQETQYF. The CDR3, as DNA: TGCGCCAGCAGCCGGGGGGCCCCTCTACAAGAGACCCAGTACTTC.

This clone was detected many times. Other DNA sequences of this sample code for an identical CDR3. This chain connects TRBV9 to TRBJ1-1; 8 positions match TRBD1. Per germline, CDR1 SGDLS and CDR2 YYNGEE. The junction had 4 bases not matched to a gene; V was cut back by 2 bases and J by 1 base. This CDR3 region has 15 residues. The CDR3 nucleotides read TGTGCCAGCAGCGTTGGGACAGGCGCGAACACTGAAGCTTTCTTT. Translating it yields CASSVGTGANTEAFF.

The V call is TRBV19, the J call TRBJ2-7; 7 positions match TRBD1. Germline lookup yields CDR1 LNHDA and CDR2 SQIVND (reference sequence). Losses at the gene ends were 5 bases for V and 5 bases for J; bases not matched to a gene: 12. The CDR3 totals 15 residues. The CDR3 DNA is TGTGCCAGTAGTGTCCTCAGAGACAGGGTCCACGAGCAGTACTTC. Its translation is CASSVLRDRVHEQYF.

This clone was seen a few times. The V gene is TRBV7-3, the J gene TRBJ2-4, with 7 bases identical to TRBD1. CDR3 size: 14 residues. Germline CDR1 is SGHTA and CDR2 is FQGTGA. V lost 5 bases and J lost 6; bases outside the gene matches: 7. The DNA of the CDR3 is TGTGCCAGCAGCCCCGACAGGGCAGGAAACATTCAGTACTTC. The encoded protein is CASSPDRAGNIQYF.

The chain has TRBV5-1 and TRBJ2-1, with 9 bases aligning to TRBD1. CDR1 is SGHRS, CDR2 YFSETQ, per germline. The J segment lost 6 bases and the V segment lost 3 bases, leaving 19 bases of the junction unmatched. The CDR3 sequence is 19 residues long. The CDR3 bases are TGCGCCAGCAGCTGGACCCCCTATACCGGGACAGGGAGCGGCAATGAGCAGTTCTTC. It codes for CASSWTPYTGTGSGNEQFF.

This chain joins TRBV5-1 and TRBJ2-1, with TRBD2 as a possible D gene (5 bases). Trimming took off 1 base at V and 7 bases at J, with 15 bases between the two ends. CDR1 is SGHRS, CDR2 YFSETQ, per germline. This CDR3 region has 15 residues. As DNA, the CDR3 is TGCGCCAGCAGCTTGTTTGCTAGCATTTCGAATGAGCAGTTCTTC. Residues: CASSLFASISNEQFF.

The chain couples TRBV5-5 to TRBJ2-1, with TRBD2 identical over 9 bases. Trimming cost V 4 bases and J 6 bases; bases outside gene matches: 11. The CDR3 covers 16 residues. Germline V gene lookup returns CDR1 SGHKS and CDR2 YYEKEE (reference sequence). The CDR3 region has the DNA TGTGCCAGCAGCCCATCCCCCCGCGGGAGGGCCAATGAGCAGTTCTTC. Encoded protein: CASSPSPRGRANEQFF.

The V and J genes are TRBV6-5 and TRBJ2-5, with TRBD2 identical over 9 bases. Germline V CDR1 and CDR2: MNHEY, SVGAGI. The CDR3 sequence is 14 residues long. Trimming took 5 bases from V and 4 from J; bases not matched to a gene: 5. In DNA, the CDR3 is TGTGCCAGCAGTAGCGGGAGGCTCCTAGAGACCCAGTACTTC. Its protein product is CASSSGRLLETQYF.

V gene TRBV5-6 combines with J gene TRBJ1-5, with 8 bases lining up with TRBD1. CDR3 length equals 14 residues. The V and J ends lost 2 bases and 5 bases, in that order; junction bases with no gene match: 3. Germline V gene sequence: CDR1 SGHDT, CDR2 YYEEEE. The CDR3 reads CASSFQGADQPQHF. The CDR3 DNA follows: TGTGCCAGCAGCTTTCAGGGGGCTGATCAGCCCCAGCATTTT.

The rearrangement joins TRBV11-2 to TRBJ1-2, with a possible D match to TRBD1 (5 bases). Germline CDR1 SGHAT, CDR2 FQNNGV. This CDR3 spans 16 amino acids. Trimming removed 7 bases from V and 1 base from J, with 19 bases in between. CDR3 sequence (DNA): TGTGCCAGCACCGGGGGGGTCGGTGGGGGTAACTATGGCTACACCTTC. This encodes CASTGGVGGGNYGYTF. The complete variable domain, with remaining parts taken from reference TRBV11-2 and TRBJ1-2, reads EAGVAQSPRYKIIEKRQSVAFWCNPISGHATLYWYQQILGQGPKLLIQFQNNGVVDDSQLPKDRFSAERLKGVDSTLKIQPAKLEDSAVYLCASTGGVGGGNYGYTFGSGTRLTVV.

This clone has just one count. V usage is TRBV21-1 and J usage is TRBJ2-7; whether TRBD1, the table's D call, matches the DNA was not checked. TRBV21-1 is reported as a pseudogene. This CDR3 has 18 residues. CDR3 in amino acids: CASSRGRQVCVSNYEQYF. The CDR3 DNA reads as TGTGCCAGCAGCAGGGGGCGGCAGGTCTGTGTCTCAAACTACGAGCAGTACTTC.

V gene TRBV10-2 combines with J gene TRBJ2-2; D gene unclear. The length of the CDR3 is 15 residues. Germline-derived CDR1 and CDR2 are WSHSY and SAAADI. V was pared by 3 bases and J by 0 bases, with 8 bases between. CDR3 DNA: TGCGCCAGCAGTGAAACAGTCACGAACACCGGGGAGCTGTTTTTT. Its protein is CASSETVTNTGELFF.

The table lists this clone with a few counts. The CDR3 coding sequence is TGTGCCAGCTCAGCATGGGACAGGGGAACAGATACGCAGTATTTT. Its protein product is CASSAWDRGTDTQYF. This sequence joins TRBV18 and TRBJ2-3; 10 nucleotides align to TRBD1. This CDR3 spans 15 amino acids. Germline lookup yields CDR1 KGHSH and CDR2 LQKENI. Losses at the gene ends were 5 bases for V and 3 bases for J; bases not matched to a gene: 5.

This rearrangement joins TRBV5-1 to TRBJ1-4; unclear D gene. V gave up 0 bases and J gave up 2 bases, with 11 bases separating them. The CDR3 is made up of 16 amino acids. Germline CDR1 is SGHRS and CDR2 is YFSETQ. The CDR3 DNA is TGCGCCAGCAGCTTGGGTTGGGGAGCTACTAATGAAAAACTGTTTTTT. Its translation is CASSLGWGATNEKLFF.

This CDR3 reads CASTRLAATGELFF. The CDR3 nucleotides are TGTGCCAGCACAAGACTAGCGGCCACCGGGGAGCTGTTTTTT. This chain connects TRBV6-1 to TRBJ2-2; 9 bases map to TRBD2. J was trimmed by 4 bases and V by 7 bases; bases with no gene match: 4. CDR1 and CDR2 from the germline V gene are MNHNS and SASEGT. This CDR3 has 14 residues.

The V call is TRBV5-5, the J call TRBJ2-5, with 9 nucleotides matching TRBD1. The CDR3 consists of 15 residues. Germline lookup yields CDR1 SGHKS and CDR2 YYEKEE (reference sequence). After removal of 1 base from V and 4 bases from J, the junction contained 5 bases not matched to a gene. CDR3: CASSLRGQGGETQYF. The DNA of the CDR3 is TGTGCCAGCAGCTTGAGGGGACAGGGTGGAGAGACCCAGTACTTC.

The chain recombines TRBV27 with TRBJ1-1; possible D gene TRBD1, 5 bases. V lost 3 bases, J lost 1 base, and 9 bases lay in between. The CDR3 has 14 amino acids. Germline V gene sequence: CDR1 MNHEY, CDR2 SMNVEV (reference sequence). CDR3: CASSFLQGNTEAFF. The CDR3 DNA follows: TGTGCCAGCAGTTTCCTCCAGGGGAACACTGAAGCTTTCTTT.

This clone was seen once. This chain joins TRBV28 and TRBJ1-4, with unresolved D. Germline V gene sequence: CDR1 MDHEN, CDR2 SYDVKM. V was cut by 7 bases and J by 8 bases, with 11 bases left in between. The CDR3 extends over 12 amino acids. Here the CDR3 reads CASKEGKEKLFF. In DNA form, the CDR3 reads TGTGCCAGCAAAGAGGGAAAAGAAAAACTGTTTTTT.

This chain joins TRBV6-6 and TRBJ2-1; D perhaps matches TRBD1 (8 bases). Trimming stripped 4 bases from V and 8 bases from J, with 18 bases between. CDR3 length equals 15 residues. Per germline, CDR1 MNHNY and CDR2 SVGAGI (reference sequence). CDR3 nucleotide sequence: TGTGCCAGCAGTTTTTTGGACAGGGAGGGGTATGAGCAGTTCTTC. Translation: CASSFLDREGYEQFF.

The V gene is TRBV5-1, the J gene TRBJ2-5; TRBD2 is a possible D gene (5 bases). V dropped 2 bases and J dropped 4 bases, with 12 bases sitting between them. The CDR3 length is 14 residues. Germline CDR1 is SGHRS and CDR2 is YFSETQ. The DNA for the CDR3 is TGCGCCAGCAGCTTCAGTAGGGAGTCAGAGACCCAGTACTTC. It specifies CASSFSRESETQYF.

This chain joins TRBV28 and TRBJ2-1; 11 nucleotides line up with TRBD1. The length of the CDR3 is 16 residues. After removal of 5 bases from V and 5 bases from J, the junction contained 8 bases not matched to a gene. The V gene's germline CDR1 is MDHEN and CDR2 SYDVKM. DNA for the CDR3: TGTGCCAGCAGTAGCCCCGGGACAGGGGGTCACAATGAGCAGTTCTTC. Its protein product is CASSSPGTGGHNEQFF.

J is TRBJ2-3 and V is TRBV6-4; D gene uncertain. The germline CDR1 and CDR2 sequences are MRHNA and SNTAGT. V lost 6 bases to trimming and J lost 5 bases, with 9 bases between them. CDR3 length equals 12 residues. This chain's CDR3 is CASSPGGDTQYF. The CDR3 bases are TGTGCCAGCAGCCCCGGTGGAGATACGCAGTATTTT.

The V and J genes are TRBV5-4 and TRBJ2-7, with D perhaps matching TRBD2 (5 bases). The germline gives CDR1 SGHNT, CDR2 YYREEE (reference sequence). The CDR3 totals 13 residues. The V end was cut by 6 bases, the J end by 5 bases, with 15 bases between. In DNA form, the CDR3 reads TGTGCCAGCAACGATCCCCCGGGGAACGAGCAGTACTTC. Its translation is CASNDPPGNEQYF.

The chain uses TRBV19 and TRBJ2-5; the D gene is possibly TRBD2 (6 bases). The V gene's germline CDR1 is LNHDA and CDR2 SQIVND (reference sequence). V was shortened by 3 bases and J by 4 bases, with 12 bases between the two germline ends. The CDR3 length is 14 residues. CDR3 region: CASSIGGPRETQYF. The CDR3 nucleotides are TGTGCCAGTAGTATCGGGGGACCGAGAGAGACCCAGTACTTC.